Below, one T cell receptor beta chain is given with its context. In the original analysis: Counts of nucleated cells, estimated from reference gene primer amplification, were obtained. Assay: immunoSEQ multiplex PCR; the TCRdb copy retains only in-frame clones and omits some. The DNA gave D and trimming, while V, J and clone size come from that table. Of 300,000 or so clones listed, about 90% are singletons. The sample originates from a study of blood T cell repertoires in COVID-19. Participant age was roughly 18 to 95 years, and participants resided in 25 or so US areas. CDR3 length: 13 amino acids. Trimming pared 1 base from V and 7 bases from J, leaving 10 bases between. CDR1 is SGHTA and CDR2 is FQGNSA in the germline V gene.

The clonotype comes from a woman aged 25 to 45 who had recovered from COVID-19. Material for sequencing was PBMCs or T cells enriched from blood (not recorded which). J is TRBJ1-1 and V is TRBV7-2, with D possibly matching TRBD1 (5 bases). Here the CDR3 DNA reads TGTGCCAGCAGCTTAGGGGCGGGGGGTGAAGCTTTCTTT. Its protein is CASSLGAGGEAFF.